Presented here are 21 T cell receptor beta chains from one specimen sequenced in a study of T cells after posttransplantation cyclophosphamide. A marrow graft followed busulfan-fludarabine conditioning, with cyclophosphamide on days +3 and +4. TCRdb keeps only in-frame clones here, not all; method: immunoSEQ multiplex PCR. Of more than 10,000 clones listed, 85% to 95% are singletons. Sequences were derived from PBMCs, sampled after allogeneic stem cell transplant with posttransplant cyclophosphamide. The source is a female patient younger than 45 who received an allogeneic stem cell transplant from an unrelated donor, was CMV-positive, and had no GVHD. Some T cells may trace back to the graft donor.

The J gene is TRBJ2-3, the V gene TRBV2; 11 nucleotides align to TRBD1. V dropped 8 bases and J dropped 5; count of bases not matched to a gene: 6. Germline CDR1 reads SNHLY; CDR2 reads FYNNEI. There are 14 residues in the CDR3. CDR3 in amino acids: CASGDRGLGDTQYF. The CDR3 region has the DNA TGTGCCAGCGGGGACAGGGGGTTAGGAGATACGCAGTATTTT.

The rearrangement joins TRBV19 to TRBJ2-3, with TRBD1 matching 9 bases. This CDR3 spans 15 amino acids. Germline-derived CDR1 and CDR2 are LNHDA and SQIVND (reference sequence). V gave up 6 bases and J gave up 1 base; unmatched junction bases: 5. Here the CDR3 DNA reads TGTGCCAGTAGCCCCCGGACAGGGGGCACAGATACGCAGTATTTT. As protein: CASSPRTGGTDTQYF.

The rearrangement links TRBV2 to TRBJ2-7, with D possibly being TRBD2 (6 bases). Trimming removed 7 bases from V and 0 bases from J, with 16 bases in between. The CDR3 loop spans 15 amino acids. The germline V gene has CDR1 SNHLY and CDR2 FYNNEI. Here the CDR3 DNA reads TGTGCCAGCACGGGCGCGGGGAACTCCTCCTACGAGCAGTACTTC. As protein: CASTGAGNSSYEQYF.

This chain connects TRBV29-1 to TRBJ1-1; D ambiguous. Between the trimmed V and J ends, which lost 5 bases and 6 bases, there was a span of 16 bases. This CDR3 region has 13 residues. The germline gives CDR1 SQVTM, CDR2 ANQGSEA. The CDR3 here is CSVRPGGSPEAFF. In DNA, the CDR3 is TGCAGCGTTCGCCCCGGCGGATCACCTGAAGCTTTCTTT.

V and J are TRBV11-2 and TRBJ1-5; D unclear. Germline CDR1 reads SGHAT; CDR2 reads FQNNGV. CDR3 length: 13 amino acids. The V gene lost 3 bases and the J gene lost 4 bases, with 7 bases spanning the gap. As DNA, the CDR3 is TGTGCCAGCAGCTTGGACTGGAATCAGCCCCAGCATTTT. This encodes CASSLDWNQPQHF.

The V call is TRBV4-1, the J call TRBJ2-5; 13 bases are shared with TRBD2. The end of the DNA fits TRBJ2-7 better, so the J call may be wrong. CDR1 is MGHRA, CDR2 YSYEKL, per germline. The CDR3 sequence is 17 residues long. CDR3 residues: CASSQPWTSGSSYEQYF. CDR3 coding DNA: TGCGCCAGCAGCCAACCCTGGACTAGCGGGAGCTCCTACGAGCAGTACTTC.

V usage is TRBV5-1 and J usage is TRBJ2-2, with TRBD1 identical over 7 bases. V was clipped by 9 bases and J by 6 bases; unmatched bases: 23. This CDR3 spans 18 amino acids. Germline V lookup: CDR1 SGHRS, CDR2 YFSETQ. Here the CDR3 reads CAISPSDREAKHAGELFF. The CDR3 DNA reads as TGCGCCATTTCCCCCTCCGACAGGGAAGCGAAACACGCCGGGGAGCTGTTTTTT.

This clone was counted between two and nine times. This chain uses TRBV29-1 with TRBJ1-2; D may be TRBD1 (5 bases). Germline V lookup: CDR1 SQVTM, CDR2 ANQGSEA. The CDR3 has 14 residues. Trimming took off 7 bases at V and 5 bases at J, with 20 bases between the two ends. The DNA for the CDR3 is TGCAGCGCCCGGTTCAGGGTTTCGTCTTATGGCTACACCTTC. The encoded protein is CSARFRVSSYGYTF.

The CDR3 coding sequence is TGTGCCAGCAGCCGGGGGACACATGGCTACACCTTC. It specifies CASSRGTHGYTF. This chain connects TRBV4-2 to TRBJ1-2, with a tentative D call TRBD1 (6 bases). Germline V gene data show CDR1 as LGHNA and CDR2 as YNFKEQ. CDR3 length equals 12 residues. Trimming pared 4 bases from V and 6 bases from J, leaving 9 bases between.

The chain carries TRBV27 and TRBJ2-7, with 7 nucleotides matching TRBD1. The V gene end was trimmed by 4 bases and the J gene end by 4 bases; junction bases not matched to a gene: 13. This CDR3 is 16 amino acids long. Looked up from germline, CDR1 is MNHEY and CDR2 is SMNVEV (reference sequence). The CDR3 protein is CASSCMTGPGVYEQYF. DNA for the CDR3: TGTGCCAGCAGTTGCATGACAGGGCCGGGTGTTTACGAGCAGTACTTC.

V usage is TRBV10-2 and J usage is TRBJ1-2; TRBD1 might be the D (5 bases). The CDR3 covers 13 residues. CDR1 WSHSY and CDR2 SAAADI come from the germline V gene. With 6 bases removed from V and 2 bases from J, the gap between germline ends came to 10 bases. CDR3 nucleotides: TGCGCCAGCAGGGGGGGAGAGAACTATGGCTACACCTTC. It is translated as CASRGGENYGYTF.

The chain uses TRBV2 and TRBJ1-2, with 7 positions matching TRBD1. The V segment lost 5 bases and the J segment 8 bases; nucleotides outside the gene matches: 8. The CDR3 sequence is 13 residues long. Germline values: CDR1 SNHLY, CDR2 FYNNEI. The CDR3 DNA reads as TGTGCCAGCAGTCCCGAGGGGGCCGGGGGCTACACCTTC. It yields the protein CASSPEGAGGYTF.

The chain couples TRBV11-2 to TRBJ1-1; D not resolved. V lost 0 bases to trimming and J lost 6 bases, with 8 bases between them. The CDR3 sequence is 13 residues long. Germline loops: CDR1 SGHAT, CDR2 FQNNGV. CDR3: CASSLDLRSEAFF. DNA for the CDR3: TGTGCCAGCAGCTTAGATCTACGCTCTGAAGCTTTCTTT.

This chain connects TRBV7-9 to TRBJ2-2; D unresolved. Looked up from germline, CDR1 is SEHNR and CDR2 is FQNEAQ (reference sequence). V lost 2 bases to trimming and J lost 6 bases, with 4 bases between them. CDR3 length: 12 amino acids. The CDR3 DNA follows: TGTGCCAGCAGCTTAAGCGCCGGGGAGCTGTTTTTT. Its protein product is CASSLSAGELFF.

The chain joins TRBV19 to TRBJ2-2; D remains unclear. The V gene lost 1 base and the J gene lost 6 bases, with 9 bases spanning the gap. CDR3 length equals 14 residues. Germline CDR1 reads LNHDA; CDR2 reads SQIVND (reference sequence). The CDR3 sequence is CASSIGTAAGELFF. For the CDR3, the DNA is TGTGCCAGTAGTATAGGAACCGCGGCCGGGGAGCTGTTTTTT.

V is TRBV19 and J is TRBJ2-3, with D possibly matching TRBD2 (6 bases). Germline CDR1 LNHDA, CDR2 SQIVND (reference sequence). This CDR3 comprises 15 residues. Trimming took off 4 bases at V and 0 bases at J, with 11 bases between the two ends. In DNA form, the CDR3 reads TGTGCCAGTAGTAGTAGCGGCTTAAGCACAGATACGCAGTATTTT. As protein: CASSSSGLSTDTQYF. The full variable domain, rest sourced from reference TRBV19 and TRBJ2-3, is DGGITQSPKYLFRKEGQNVTLSCEQNLNHDAMYWYRQDPGQGLRLIYYSQIVNDFQKGDIAEGYSVSREKKESFPLTVTSAQKNPTAFYLCASSSSGLSTDTQYFGPGTRLTVL.

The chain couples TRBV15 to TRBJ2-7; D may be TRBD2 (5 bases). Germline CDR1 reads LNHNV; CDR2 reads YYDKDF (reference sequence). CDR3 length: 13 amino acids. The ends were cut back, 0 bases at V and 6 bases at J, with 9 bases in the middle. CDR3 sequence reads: CATSRDGGSEQYF. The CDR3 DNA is TGTGCCACCAGCAGAGATGGAGGTTCCGAGCAGTACTTC. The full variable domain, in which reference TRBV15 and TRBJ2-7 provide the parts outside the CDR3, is DAMVIQNPRYQVTQFGKPVTLSCSQTLNHNVMYWYQQKSSQAPKLLFHYYDKDFNNEADTPDNFQSRRPNTSFCFLDIRSPGLGDTAMYLCATSRDGGSEQYFGPGTRLTVT.

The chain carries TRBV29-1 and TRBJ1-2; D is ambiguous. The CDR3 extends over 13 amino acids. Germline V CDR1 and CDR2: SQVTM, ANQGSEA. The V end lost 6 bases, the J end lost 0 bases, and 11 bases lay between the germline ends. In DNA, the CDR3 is TGCAGCGTAACCGGGAGAGCTAACTATGGCTACACCTTC. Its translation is CSVTGRANYGYTF.

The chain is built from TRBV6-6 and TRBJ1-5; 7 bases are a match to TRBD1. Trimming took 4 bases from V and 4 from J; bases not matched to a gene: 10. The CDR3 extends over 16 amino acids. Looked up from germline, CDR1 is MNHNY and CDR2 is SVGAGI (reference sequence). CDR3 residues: CASSFNLGDSNQPQHF. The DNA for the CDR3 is TGTGCCAGCAGTTTCAACCTTGGGGACAGTAATCAGCCCCAGCATTTT.

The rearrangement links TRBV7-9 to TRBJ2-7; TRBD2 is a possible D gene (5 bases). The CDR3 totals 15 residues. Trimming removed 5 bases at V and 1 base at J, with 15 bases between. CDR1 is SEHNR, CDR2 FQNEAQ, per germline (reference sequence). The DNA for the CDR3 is TGTGCCAGCAGCCTAGAAACCCCGGGATCCTACGAGCAGTACTTC. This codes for CASSLETPGSYEQYF.

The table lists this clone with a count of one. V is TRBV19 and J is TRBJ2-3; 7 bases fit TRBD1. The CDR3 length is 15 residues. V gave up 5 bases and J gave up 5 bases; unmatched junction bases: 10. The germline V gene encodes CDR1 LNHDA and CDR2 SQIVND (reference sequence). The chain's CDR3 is CASSADRVYGDTQYF. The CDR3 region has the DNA TGTGCCAGTAGTGCCGACAGGGTGTATGGAGATACGCAGTATTTT.